One and the same sample provided the 31 T cell receptor beta chains below, sequenced in a study of T cell repertoires in cytomegalovirus infection. These receptors have no known antigen. MiXCR, applied by TCRdb to the reads, yields one record per CDR3 protein. The sample includes about 120,000 distinct CDR3 sequences, around 9.1% of them seen just once. The source material was PBMCs, sequenced either directly or after in vitro stimulation (not recorded which). Source of these receptors: a human donor in good health (CMV status not recorded). Some clones in this sample may be carry-over from other donors' samples.

This clonotype was picked up a small number of times. CDR3 residues: CASSWGQGISPLHF. CDR3 DNA: TGTGCCAGCAGCTGGGGACAGGGTATTTCACCCCTCCACTTT. The gene calls are TRBV28 and TRBJ1-6; TRBD1 agrees at 9 bases. The CDR3 loop spans 14 amino acids. J was trimmed by 9 bases and V by 6 bases; bases with no gene match: 6. The germline V gene encodes CDR1 MDHEN and CDR2 SYDVKM.

This CDR3 is CASSLVGAHEQYF. In DNA form, the CDR3 reads TGTGCCAGCAGTTTGGTAGGGGCCCACGAGCAGTACTTC. The chain carries TRBV28 and TRBJ2-7; a possible D gene is TRBD1 (5 bases). Germline lookup yields CDR1 MDHEN and CDR2 SYDVKM. Trimming shortened V by 3 bases and J by 5 bases, and 11 bases separated the two germline ends. The CDR3 covers 13 residues. The full variable domain, its missing parts supplied by reference TRBV28 and TRBJ2-7, is DVKVTQSSRYLVKRTGEKVFLECVQDMDHENMFWYRQDPGLGLRLIYFSYDVKMKEKGDIPEGYSVSREKKERFSLILESASTNQTSMYLCASSLVGAHEQYFGPGTRLTVT.

This clonotype was picked up many times. The rearrangement uses TRBV12-3 or TRBV12-4 and TRBJ2-1; 13 positions agree with TRBD2. V gave up 1 base and J gave up 9 bases; unmatched junction bases: 3. The CDR3 spans 15 residues. The CDR3 reads CASSLVGLAGVEQFF. CDR3 in DNA: TGTGCCAGCAGTTTAGTAGGACTAGCGGGAGTTGAGCAGTTCTTC.

This clonotype was observed many times. The chain joins TRBV7-9 to TRBJ1-2; D gene unclear. Trimming pared 1 base from V and 2 bases from J, leaving 17 bases between. Germline CDR1 and CDR2: SEHNR and FQNEAQ (reference sequence). The CDR3 loop spans 17 amino acids. The CDR3 nucleotides read TGTGCCAGCAGCTTAGTCGGTGAGCACTCACCAAACTATGGCTACACCTTC. It codes for CASSLVGEHSPNYGYTF.

V and J are TRBV27 and TRBJ2-3; unclear D gene. Deletions cut 5 bases from V and 0 bases from J, with 15 bases between. The CDR3 is made up of 16 amino acids. Germline CDR1 reads MNHEY; CDR2 reads SMNVEV (reference sequence). The CDR3, as DNA: TGTGCCAGCAGTCCCCCCGGCGCTAGGAGCACAGATACGCAGTATTTT. It specifies CASSPPGARSTDTQYF.

This clonotype was observed a few times. The chain is built from TRBV7-9 and TRBJ2-3, with D maybe TRBD1 (6 bases). Between the trimmed V and J ends, which lost 5 bases and 6 bases, there was a span of 9 bases. The germline V gene encodes CDR1 SEHNR and CDR2 FQNEAQ (reference sequence). The CDR3 is 12 amino acids. CDR3 DNA: TGTGCCAGCAGCCTACAGGGTGATACGCAGTATTTT. Protein product: CASSLQGDTQYF.

As regards this clonotype: A junction boundary mismatches the germline segment, possibly from a read error. This chain uses TRBV7-4 with TRBJ1-2, with D hard to call. The germline CDR1 and CDR2 sequences are SGHVT and SQSDAQ. This CDR3 comprises 13 residues. DNA of the CDR3: TGTGCCAGCGGCTTAGATTATGCTGGAGGCTACACCTTC. Amino acid sequence: CASGLDYAGGYTF. Drawing the rest from reference TRBV7-4 and TRBJ1-2, the complete variable domain is GAGVSQSPRYKVAKRGRDVALRCDSISGHVTLYWYRQTLGQGSEVLTYSQSDAQRDKSGRPSGRFSAERPERSVSTLKIQRTEQGDSAVYLCASGLDYAGGYTFGSGTRLTVV.

About this clonotype itself: With a much larger clone just one base away, this may be a read error. The chain couples TRBV7-2 to TRBJ2-2, with 9 bases identical to TRBD1. The CDR3 totals 17 residues. Germline-derived CDR1 and CDR2 are SGHTA and FQGNSA. The CDR3 DNA sequence: TGTGCCAGCAGCCCAGGTTACAGGGGGCAAAATACCGAGGAGCTGTTTTTT. Translated, it gives CASSPGYRGQNTEELFF.

This clonotype has just one count. A junction end diverges from the germline sequence, so it may reflect a read error. V usage is TRBV4-3 and J usage is TRBJ1-2, with D unclear. CDR1 is LGHNA and CDR2 is YSLEER in the germline V gene. The CDR3 is made up of 15 amino acids. CDR3: CTSSQDGSEVYGYTF. The DNA for the CDR3 is TGCACCAGCAGCCAAGATGGTTCCGAAGTCTATGGCTACACCTTC.

This clonotype was seen repeatedly, ten times or more. J is TRBJ2-1 and V is TRBV6-2 or TRBV6-3, with 14 bases that match TRBD2. CDR3 size: 21 residues. Germline trimming cut 2 bases from V and 1 base from J; bases unmatched to any gene: 13. Germline V gene sequence: CDR1 MNHEY, CDR2 SVGEGT. The CDR3: CASSYPRLAGGLLQSYNEQFF. The CDR3 DNA reads as TGTGCCAGCAGTTACCCCAGACTAGCGGGAGGGCTCCTCCAGTCCTACAATGAGCAGTTCTTC.

Many counts were recorded for this clonotype. The chain has TRBV7-8 and TRBJ1-4, with unresolved D. The germline V and J ends were trimmed by 0 bases and 10 bases, with 15 bases remaining between them. The germline gives CDR1 SGHVS, CDR2 FQNEAQ. CDR3 length: 15 residues. The CDR3 DNA is TGTGCCAGCAGCTTAGCGTTGGGGAGCCCGTCAAAACTGTTTTTT. Its protein product is CASSLALGSPSKLFF.

The rearrangement joins TRBV12-3 or TRBV12-4 to TRBJ1-2; the D is unclear. Deletions cut 3 bases from V and 3 bases from J, with 8 bases between. The CDR3 runs to 13 residues. DNA of the CDR3: TGTGCCAGCAGTTTGTCGGGATACTATGGCTACACCTTC. Protein: CASSLSGYYGYTF.

In this sample, this clonotype turned up many times. The chain carries TRBV27 and TRBJ2-7; 10 bases agree with TRBD2. The CDR3 runs 14 residues. The V segment lost 6 bases and the J segment 4 bases; nucleotides outside the gene matches: 6. In germline, CDR1 is MNHEY, CDR2 SMNVEV (reference sequence). CDR3 nucleotide sequence: TGTGCCAGCAGCGGACTAGCGGAGGGATACGAGCAGTACTTC. This codes for CASSGLAEGYEQYF.

This clonotype was detected once. A single base separates this from a much larger clone, so it may be a read error. The chain recombines TRBV12-3 or TRBV12-4 with TRBJ1-5; possibly TRBD1 for D (6 bases). Trimming removed 7 bases at V and 10 bases at J, with 17 bases between. The CDR3 extends over 13 amino acids. The CDR3, as DNA: TGTGCCAGCAACGAGACAGGCAATGCACCCCAGCATTTT. It is translated as CASNETGNAPQHF.

Ten or more counts support this clonotype. The gene calls are TRBV7-2 and TRBJ2-3; no definite D call. CDR1 and CDR2 (germline): SGHTA, FQGNSA. CDR3 length equals 13 residues. Trimming removed 6 bases at V and 7 bases at J, with 14 bases between. CDR3 in DNA: TGTGCCAGCAGACGAAATACGGAGAATACGCAGTATTTT. Residues: CASRRNTENTQYF.

This clonotype was counted a few times. The chain couples TRBV28 to TRBJ2-4; 11 positions agree with TRBD2. The CDR3 consists of 16 residues. V shed 7 bases and J 3 bases; nucleotides not matched to a gene: 8. Looked up from germline, CDR1 is MDHEN and CDR2 is SYDVKM. The CDR3 region is CASTGGSGRGKNIQYF. The CDR3 nucleotides read TGTGCCAGCACCGGGGGTAGCGGGAGGGGCAAAAACATTCAGTACTTC.

V and J are TRBV6-1 and TRBJ1-5; no definite D call. This CDR3 has 11 amino acids. Trimming cost V 0 bases and J 10 bases, with 4 bases left between them. The germline gives CDR1 MNHNS, CDR2 SASEGT. Written as DNA, the CDR3 is TGTGCCAGCAGTGAAGCGAGTCCCCAGCATTTT. This gives the protein CASSEASPQHF.

This clonotype was counted many times. V is TRBV4-2 and J is TRBJ2-5, with 12 nucleotides matching TRBD2. The length of the CDR3 is 18 residues. Germline V gene data show CDR1 as LGHNA and CDR2 as YNFKEQ. Germline trimming cut 5 bases from V and 0 bases from J; bases unmatched to any gene: 10. The CDR3 loop is CASSVRLAGVMYQETQYF. The CDR3 coding sequence is TGTGCCAGCAGCGTAAGACTAGCGGGAGTGATGTACCAAGAGACCCAGTACTTC.

The chain couples TRBV15 to TRBJ1-2, with 9 nucleotides matching TRBD1. Unmatched junction bases numbered 19, after V lost 0 bases and J lost 8 bases. The CDR3 runs to 19 residues. The germline CDR1 and CDR2 sequences are LNHNV and YYDKDF (reference sequence). The CDR3 sequence is CATSRDSSSGTGRADGYTF. The CDR3 DNA reads TGTGCCACCAGCAGAGATAGTAGTTCCGGGACAGGGAGAGCGGACGGCTACACCTTC.

This clonotype was seen a few times. DNA for the CDR3: TGTGCCAGCAGCTTAACCCTCAATGAGCAGTTCTTC. It translates to CASSLTLNEQFF. This chain joins TRBV7-9 and TRBJ2-1; unclear D gene. This CDR3 region has 12 residues. The V end was cut by 2 bases, the J end by 6 bases, with 5 bases between. The V gene's germline CDR1 is SEHNR and CDR2 FQNEAQ (reference sequence). Full variable domain (outside the CDR3, taken from reference TRBV7-9 and TRBJ2-1): DTGVSQNPRHKITKRGQNVTFRCDPISEHNRLYWYRQTLGQGPEFLTYFQNEAQLEKSRLLSDRFSAERPKGSFSTLEIQRTEQGDSAMYLCASSLTLNEQFFGPGTRLTVL.

This clonotype came up a few times. V gene TRBV10-3 combines with J gene TRBJ2-7; 11 nucleotides line up with TRBD1. This CDR3 is built from 14 residues. In germline, CDR1 is ENHRY, CDR2 SYGVKD. V was clipped by 7 bases and J by 2 bases; unmatched bases: 4. This CDR3 reads CAITLGQGAYEQYF. The CDR3 DNA reads TGTGCCATCACCCTGGGACAGGGGGCCTACGAGCAGTACTTC.

This clonotype was detected ten times or more. The V call is TRBV5-1, the J call TRBJ2-1; 10 bases map to TRBD1. After removal of 5 bases from V and 9 bases from J, the junction contained 11 bases not matched to a gene. Germline V gene lookup returns CDR1 SGHRS and CDR2 YFSETQ. This CDR3 region has 15 residues. The CDR3 nucleotides read TGCGCCAGCAGGCCACCGGGACAGGGGTTGGGTGAGCAGTTCTTC. Translation: CASRPPGQGLGEQFF.

This clonotype was detected only a few times. The chain carries TRBV6-1 and TRBJ2-1, with D possibly matching TRBD2 (8 bases). V dropped 6 bases and J dropped 8 bases, with 26 bases sitting between them. CDR1 is MNHNS, CDR2 SASEGT, per germline. The CDR3 length is 17 residues. CDR3 region: CASRRDSSGTSSYEQFF. Written as DNA, the CDR3 is TGTGCCAGCAGACGGGACAGCTCCGGGACTAGTTCTTATGAGCAGTTCTTC.

This clonotype has at least ten counts. V is TRBV7-2 and J is TRBJ2-3; 9 positions match TRBD2. Germline-derived CDR1 and CDR2 are SGHTA and FQGNSA. The CDR3 is made up of 16 amino acids. V was pared by 5 bases and J by 5 bases, with 11 bases of the junction left unmatched. The CDR3 spells CASSLVNAGGQDTQYF. The CDR3 DNA reads as TGTGCCAGCAGCCTAGTGAATGCGGGAGGGCAAGATACGCAGTATTTT.

This clonotype was counted at least ten times. The chain uses TRBV7-2 and TRBJ2-2; D not certain. The CDR3 covers 14 residues. Germline lookup yields CDR1 SGHTA and CDR2 FQGNSA. Trimming left V 4 bases short and J 2 bases short, with 8 bases between. This CDR3 reads CASSSTANTGELFF. The CDR3 DNA is TGTGCCAGCAGCTCGACGGCCAACACCGGGGAGCTGTTTTTT.

This clonotype came up a few times. The rearrangement links TRBV6-2 or TRBV6-3 to TRBJ2-1; D uncertain. CDR1 and CDR2 from the germline V gene are MNHEY and SVGEGT. This CDR3 comprises 12 residues. V shed 0 bases and J shed 10 bases, with 7 bases lying between them. CDR3 DNA sequence: TGTGCCAGCAGTTACTCAGAAGAAGAGCAGTTCTTC. Protein sequence: CASSYSEEEQFF.

This clonotype showed up just a few times. The genes are TRBV4-1 and TRBJ2-3; 10 nucleotides line up with TRBD2. CDR1 and CDR2 (germline): MGHRA, YSYEKL. Losses at the gene ends were 4 bases for V and 2 bases for J; bases not matched to a gene: 3. The CDR3 sequence is 15 residues long. CDR3 sequence: CASSLLAGTTDTQYF. In DNA, the CDR3 is TGCGCCAGCAGCCTACTAGCGGGGACCACAGATACGCAGTATTTT.

This rearrangement joins TRBV19 to TRBJ2-1; D not resolved. The germline gives CDR1 LNHDA, CDR2 SQIVND (reference sequence). Trimming pared 4 bases from V and 2 bases from J, leaving 15 bases between. The CDR3 is 16 residues long. The CDR3 coding sequence is TGTGCCAGTAGTAGCCTTATGAAAGGGACCTACAATGAGCAGTTCTTC. The encoded protein is CASSSLMKGTYNEQFF.

This clonotype has a count of ten or more. The V gene is TRBV7-9, the J gene TRBJ2-3, with D possibly matching TRBD1 (7 bases). The CDR3 is 14 residues long. V lost 0 bases and J 6 bases, leaving 10 bases between the germline ends. Germline lookup yields CDR1 SEHNR and CDR2 FQNEAQ (reference sequence). The CDR3 DNA reads as TGTGCCAGCAGCTTAGCGGCAGGGGGGGATACGCAGTATTTT. Translated: CASSLAAGGDTQYF.

This clonotype was seen at least ten times. The V call is TRBV5-1, the J call TRBJ2-1, with TRBD2 identical over 14 bases. The CDR3 length is 16 residues. CDR1 is SGHRS and CDR2 is YFSETQ in the germline V gene. After removal of 4 bases from V and 7 bases from J, the junction contained 7 bases not matched to a gene. The CDR3 is CASSVGLAGDGNEQFF. The CDR3 DNA reads TGCGCCAGCAGCGTGGGACTAGCGGGAGATGGAAATGAGCAGTTCTTC.

J is TRBJ1-1 and V is TRBV7-6; D is unresolved. CDR3 size: 13 residues. Germline lookup yields CDR1 SGHVS and CDR2 FNYEAQ. The V and J ends lost 5 bases and 5 bases respectively, with 12 bases between them. The CDR3 protein is CASSTSLRTEAFF. CDR3 bases: TGTGCCAGCAGCACGAGCCTTAGGACTGAAGCTTTCTTT.